Below are 14 T cell receptor beta chains sequenced from a single sample in a study of blood T cells in healthy people across ages. A J-beta primer mix and a sample-barcoded 5' primer were used in a second PCR of roughly 7 to 12 cycles. TCRdb passed the 5' RACE reads through MiXCR, listing each CDR3 protein once. In the table there are hundreds of thousands of distinct CDR3 sequences, about 45% of which are singletons. Sequenced: blood. Source of these receptors: a man aged 80 or over in good health.

In nucleotides, the CDR3 is TGTGCCAGCAGTGCCTGGGCAAGCTACGAGCAGTACTTC. Its translation: CASSAWASYEQYF. The rearrangement uses TRBV28 and TRBJ2-7; D gene unclear. CDR3 size: 13 residues. V was trimmed by 5 bases and J by 3 bases, leaving 11 bases between them. Germline values: CDR1 MDHEN, CDR2 SYDVKM.

The rearrangement joins TRBV24-1 to TRBJ2-2, with TRBD2 matching over 7 bases. Per the germline V gene, CDR1 is KGHDR and CDR2 is SFDVKD. J gave up 7 bases and V 4 bases, and 2 bases lay outside the gene matches. The CDR3 extends over 13 amino acids. This CDR3 reads CATSEGRVGELFF. CDR3 in DNA: TGTGCCACCAGTGAGGGGAGGGTCGGGGAGCTGTTTTTT.

In this sample, this clonotype turned up a few times. V is TRBV7-2 and J is TRBJ2-5; D is perhaps TRBD1 (6 bases). From germline, CDR1 is SGHTA and CDR2 FQGNSA. The CDR3 contains 13 residues. Trimming pared 8 bases from V and 2 bases from J, leaving 12 bases between. The CDR3 DNA reads TGTGCCAGCGAGACAGGCTCTCAAGAGACCCAGTACTTC. It codes for CASETGSQETQYF. Based on the CDR3 plus reference TRBV7-2 and TRBJ2-5, the full variable domain is GAGVSQSPSNKVTEKGKDVELRCDPISGHTALYWYRQSLGQGLEFLIYFQGNSAPDKSGLPSDRFSAERTGGSVSTLTIQRTQQEDSAVYLCASETGSQETQYFGPGTRLLVL.

This clonotype was seen only a few times. Possible read error: a much larger clone is one base away. This chain joins TRBV20-1 and TRBJ2-5; perhaps TRBD2 as D (6 bases). With 3 bases removed from V and 11 bases from J, the gap between germline ends came to 19 bases. Germline V gene lookup returns CDR1 DFQATT and CDR2 SNEGSKA (reference sequence). The CDR3 is 13 amino acids. The CDR3 protein is CSASGRRTNEQYF. DNA of the CDR3: TGCAGTGCTAGCGGGAGAAGGACCAATGAGCAGTACTTC.

This sequence joins TRBV20-1 and TRBJ2-1; weak D call: TRBD2 (5 bases). V was pared by 3 bases and J by 10 bases, with 37 bases between. Germline CDR1 DFQATT, CDR2 SNEGSKA (reference sequence). The CDR3 has 20 residues. In DNA form, the CDR3 reads TGCAGTGCTAGGGACGAGGGAAGATCACTCGGATTCTCTTCATCGATAGAGCAGTTCTTC. It codes for CSARDEGRSLGFSSSIEQFF.

The chain employs TRBV9 and TRBJ2-7; D is ambiguous. The CDR3 consists of 16 residues. CDR1 SGDLS and CDR2 YYNGEE come from the germline V gene. V was cut by 0 bases and J by 6 bases, with 19 bases left in between. The CDR3 coding sequence is TGTGCCAGCAGCGTAGGGTCAGACTCCACACGGAGCGAGCAGTACTTC. It encodes CASSVGSDSTRSEQYF.

This sequence joins TRBV27 and TRBJ2-2, with 7 bases lining up with TRBD2. V shed 3 bases and J 4 bases; nucleotides not matched to a gene: 2. The CDR3 spans 14 residues. The germline CDR1 and CDR2 sequences are MNHEY and SMNVEV (reference sequence). CDR3 residues: CASSFGGSTGELFF. CDR3 sequence (DNA): TGTGCCAGCAGTTTTGGCGGGAGCACCGGGGAGCTGTTTTTT.

The table lists this clonotype with a few counts. The V and J genes are TRBV30 and TRBJ1-2, with a weak D call TRBD1 (5 bases). The CDR3 length is 13 residues. Germline CDR1 is GTSNPN and CDR2 is SVGIG (reference sequence). Trimming pared 0 bases from V and 6 bases from J, leaving 11 bases between. In nucleotides, the CDR3 is TGTGCCTGGAGTGTAGGGACCGTCGATGGCTACACCTTC. Translation gives CAWSVGTVDGYTF. Looking up the rest from reference TRBV30 and TRBJ1-2 gives the full variable domain: SQTIHQWPATLVQPVGSPLSLECTVEGTSNPNLYWYRQAAGRGLQLLFYSVGIGQISSEVPQNLSASRPQDRQFILSSKKLLLSDSGFYLCAWSVGTVDGYTFGSGTRLTVV.

The chain is built from TRBV29-1 and TRBJ2-7; 7 positions agree with TRBD1. Looked up from germline, CDR1 is SQVTM and CDR2 is ANQGSEA. Trimming removed 7 bases from V and 7 bases from J; junction bases left unmatched: 16. The CDR3 runs to 14 residues. The chain's CDR3 is CSAREGQRTGEQYF. In DNA, the CDR3 is TGCAGCGCACGAGAGGGACAGCGAACTGGGGAGCAGTACTTC.

This clonotype was picked up a small number of times. The rearrangement uses TRBV20-1 and TRBJ2-1; 7 bases align to TRBD2. The CDR3 consists of 15 residues. Germline trimming cut 3 bases from V and 8 bases from J; bases unmatched to any gene: 13. CDR1 and CDR2 (germline): DFQATT, SNEGSKA (reference sequence). CDR3 region: CSARDPRGSIDEQFF. The CDR3 nucleotides read TGCAGTGCTAGGGACCCCCGCGGGAGCATTGATGAGCAGTTCTTC.

The chain recombines TRBV20-1 with TRBJ1-2; the D gene is possibly TRBD1 (6 bases). Looked up from germline, CDR1 is DFQATT and CDR2 is SNEGSKA (reference sequence). The V end lost 3 bases, the J end lost 8 bases, and 16 bases lay between the germline ends. This CDR3 has 13 residues. The CDR3 DNA is TGCAGTGCTAGCGAGTCAGGGGTGTTGGGCTACACCTTC. Its protein is CSASESGVLGYTF.

The chain recombines TRBV21-1 with TRBJ2-1; no DNA check was done on the table's D call, TRBD1. TRBV21-1 is an annotated pseudogene. The CDR3 has 16 amino acids. CDR3 amino acids: CASFPPRGDKYNEQFF. The CDR3 DNA follows: TGTGCCAGCTTCCCCCCACGGGGAGATAAATACAATGAGCAGTTCTTC.

A few counts support this clonotype. The chain recombines TRBV20-1 with TRBJ2-7, with D perhaps being TRBD1 or TRBD2 (5 bases each). Germline loops: CDR1 DFQATT, CDR2 SNEGSKA (reference sequence). Trimming cost V 1 base and J 7 bases, with 20 bases left between them. The CDR3 spans 15 residues. CDR3 region: CSARVRGASSIEQYF. The CDR3 nucleotides read TGCAGTGCTAGAGTGAGAGGGGCCTCCTCTATTGAGCAGTACTTC.

The CDR3 sequence is CASSPSTPESQTGYYYGYTF. For the CDR3, the DNA is TGTGCCAGCAGCCCCTCCACTCCCGAGTCCCAGACAGGATACTACTATGGCTACACCTTC. The chain links TRBV3-1 to TRBJ1-2, with D possibly TRBD1 on 6 matching bases. Germline V gene sequence: CDR1 LGHDT, CDR2 YNNKEL (reference sequence). V shed 4 bases and J shed 3 bases, with 30 bases lying between them. The CDR3 has 20 residues.